These 10 T cell receptor beta chains were all obtained from the same sample, sequenced in a study of read filtering for tumor transcriptome and immune sequencing. The library was built from around 380 ng RNA with molecular barcoded adaptors for alpha/delta and beta/gamma chains. Each CDR3 protein gets one entry after TCRdb re-called the reads with MiXCR. Of roughly 59,000 distinct CDR3 sequences detected, approximately 18% appear once; the ten largest clones hold 9.5% to 13%. Material: a population of CD138-negative cells sorted from bone marrow. These receptors all come from a donor at least 40 years old with multiple myeloma.

This clonotype came up a few times. A read error is possible here, since a much larger clone lies one base away. The chain is built from TRBV11-2 and TRBJ2-5; 8 bases are a match to TRBD2. This CDR3 comprises 17 residues. CDR1 and CDR2 from the germline V gene are SGHAT and FQNNGV. As DNA, the CDR3 is TGTGCCAGCAGCTTAGGCCCACTGTCGGGAGGGCAAGAGGCCCAGTACTTC. Protein: CASSLGPLSGGQEAQYF. The variable domain in full, completed from reference TRBV11-2 and TRBJ2-5, reads EAGVAQSPRYKIIEKRQSVAFWCNPISGHATLYWYQQILGQGPKLLIQFQNNGVVDDSQLPKDRFSAERLKGVDSTLKIQPAKLEDSAVYLCASSLGPLSGGQEAQYFGPGTRLLVL.

About this clonotype itself: Given a much more abundant clone one base away, this may be a read error. This rearrangement joins TRBV28 to TRBJ1-1; D gene unclear. The CDR3 contains 15 residues. Germline CDR1 is MDHEN and CDR2 is SYDVKM. The V end was cut by 7 bases, the J end by 7 bases, with 22 bases between. The CDR3 bases are TGTGCCAGCATTCAGAGGTCCGGGAAAGGCATTGAAGCTTTCTTT. Its translation is CASIQRSGKGIEAFF.

The chain combines TRBV20-1 with TRBJ2-3; TRBD1 agrees at 8 bases. The CDR3 consists of 15 residues. The V gene's germline CDR1 is DFQATT and CDR2 SNEGSKA (reference sequence). The trim removed 6 bases at V and 4 bases at J, leaving 12 bases unmatched. The CDR3 is CSAPTGGVSADTQYF. The CDR3 coding sequence is TGCAGTGCCCCAACAGGGGGTGTGAGCGCAGATACGCAGTATTTT.

This clonotype was detected many times. This chain uses TRBV29-1 with TRBJ1-1; tentatively, D is TRBD1 (5 bases). V lost 1 base and J lost 4, with 19 bases in between. Germline V lookup: CDR1 SQVTM, CDR2 ANQGSEA. This CDR3 region has 16 residues. The CDR3 sequence: CSVEGGGRVPLTEAFF. Here the CDR3 DNA reads TGCAGCGTTGAAGGGGGAGGCAGGGTCCCTCTCACTGAAGCTTTCTTT.

The sample holds many counts of this clonotype. CDR3 nucleotide sequence: TGTGCCAGCAGTTACGGAGACAGGGGCCTCTGGGAGACCCAGTACTTC. This codes for CASSYGDRGLWETQYF. This rearrangement joins TRBV6-5 to TRBJ2-5; 8 bases align to TRBD1. This CDR3 region has 16 residues. From germline, CDR1 is MNHEY and CDR2 SVGAGI. The V and J ends lost 2 bases and 5 bases, in that order; junction bases with no gene match: 10.

This clonotype turned up a few times. The chain uses TRBV29-1 and TRBJ2-5, with 7 nucleotides matching TRBD1. The CDR3 extends over 11 amino acids. V trimming: 7 bases; J trimming: 5 bases; junction bases outside the gene matches: 4. The germline gives CDR1 SQVTM, CDR2 ANQGSEA. The CDR3 protein is CSASQGETQYF. The CDR3 coding sequence is TGCAGCGCCTCACAGGGGGAGACCCAGTACTTC.

Note on this clonotype: This may come from a read error, since a much larger clone is one base off. This chain uses TRBV5-4 with TRBJ2-5; maybe TRBD1 (6 bases). Between the trimmed V and J ends, which lost 4 bases and 4 bases, there was a span of 14 bases. CDR3 length: 14 amino acids. Germline lookup yields CDR1 SGHNT and CDR2 YYREEE (reference sequence). As DNA, the CDR3 is TGTGCCAGCAGCGTTAACAGGGAACGAGAGACCCAGTACTTC. It yields the protein CASSVNRERETQYF.

This clonotype was found many times. The J gene is TRBJ2-1, the V gene TRBV12-3 or TRBV12-4, with D perhaps TRBD1 (6 bases). Trimming left V 1 base short and J 10 bases short, with 20 bases between. The CDR3 has 16 amino acids. CDR3 loop: CASSLGGGALLREQFF. CDR3 nucleotides: TGTGCCAGCAGTTTAGGAGGGGGAGCCCTGTTGCGAGAGCAGTTCTTC.

This clonotype was found a few times. A much larger clone lies one base from this, so it may be a read error. The chain combines TRBV6-1 with TRBJ2-3; possible D gene TRBD2, 6 bases. Germline V CDR1 and CDR2: MNHNS, SASEGT. This CDR3 contains 16 residues. The CDR3 DNA is TGTGCCAGCAGTGAGAGGCGGCTTCACGGAGGGGAGACGCGGTATTTT. Protein: CASSERRLHGGETRYF.

The sample holds a few counts of this clonotype. This chain connects TRBV18 to TRBJ1-2; no reliable D call. The CDR3 consists of 16 residues. V was pared by 2 bases and J by 4 bases, with 17 bases between. The germline V gene has CDR1 KGHSH and CDR2 LQKENI. CDR3 residues: CASSPGSGRRSYGYTF. For the CDR3, the DNA is TGTGCCAGCTCACCAGGTTCGGGCAGGCGTTCCTATGGCTACACCTTC.